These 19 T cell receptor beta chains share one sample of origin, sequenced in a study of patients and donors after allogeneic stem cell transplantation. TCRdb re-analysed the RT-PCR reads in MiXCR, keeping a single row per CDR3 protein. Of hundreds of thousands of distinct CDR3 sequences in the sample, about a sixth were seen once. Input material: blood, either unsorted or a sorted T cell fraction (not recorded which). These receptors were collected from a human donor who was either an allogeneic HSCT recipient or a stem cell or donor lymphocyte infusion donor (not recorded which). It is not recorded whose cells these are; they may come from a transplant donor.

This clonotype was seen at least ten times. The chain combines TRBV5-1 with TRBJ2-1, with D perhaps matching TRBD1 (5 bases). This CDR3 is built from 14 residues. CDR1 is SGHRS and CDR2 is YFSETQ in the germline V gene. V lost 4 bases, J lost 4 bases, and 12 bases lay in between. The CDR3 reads CASSPPTVYNEQFF. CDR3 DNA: TGCGCCAGCAGCCCGCCGACAGTTTACAATGAGCAGTTCTTC.

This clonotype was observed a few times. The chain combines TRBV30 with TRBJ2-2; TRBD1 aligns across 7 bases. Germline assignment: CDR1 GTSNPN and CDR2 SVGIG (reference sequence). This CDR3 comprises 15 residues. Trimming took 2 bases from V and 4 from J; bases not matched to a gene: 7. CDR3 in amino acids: CAWSRPGQLTGELFF. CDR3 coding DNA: TGTGCCTGGAGTCGACCGGGACAGCTCACCGGGGAGCTGTTTTTT.

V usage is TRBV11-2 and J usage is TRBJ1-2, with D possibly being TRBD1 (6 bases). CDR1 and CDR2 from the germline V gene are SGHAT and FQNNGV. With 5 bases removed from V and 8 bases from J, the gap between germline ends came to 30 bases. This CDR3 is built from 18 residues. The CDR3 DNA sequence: TGTGCCAGCAGCCGTCCTTTCCCACCACAGGGTCGAAGGTTGGGCTACACCTTC. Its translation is CASSRPFPPQGRRLGYTF.

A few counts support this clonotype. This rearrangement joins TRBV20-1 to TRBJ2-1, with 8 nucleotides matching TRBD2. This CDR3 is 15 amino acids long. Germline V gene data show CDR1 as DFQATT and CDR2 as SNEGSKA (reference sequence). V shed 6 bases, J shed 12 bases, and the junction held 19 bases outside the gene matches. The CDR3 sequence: CSAPFAQRGPRGQFF. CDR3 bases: TGCAGTGCCCCTTTTGCCCAGCGGGGGCCTCGAGGGCAGTTCTTC.

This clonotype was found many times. CDR3 region: CSARDLTGYEQYF. The CDR3 DNA follows: TGCAGTGCTAGAGATTTAACAGGGTACGAGCAGTACTTC. The chain couples TRBV20-1 to TRBJ2-7; TRBD1 is a possible D gene (6 bases). This CDR3 region has 13 residues. Trimming took off 0 bases at V and 4 bases at J, with 10 bases between the two ends. Germline V gene lookup returns CDR1 DFQATT and CDR2 SNEGSKA (reference sequence).

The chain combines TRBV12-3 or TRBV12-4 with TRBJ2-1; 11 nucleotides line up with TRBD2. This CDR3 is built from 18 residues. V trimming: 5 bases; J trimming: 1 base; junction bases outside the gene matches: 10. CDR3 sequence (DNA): TGTGCCAGCAGTCGCCACTCCAGACTAGCGGGATCCTACAATGAGCAGTTCTTC. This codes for CASSRHSRLAGSYNEQFF.

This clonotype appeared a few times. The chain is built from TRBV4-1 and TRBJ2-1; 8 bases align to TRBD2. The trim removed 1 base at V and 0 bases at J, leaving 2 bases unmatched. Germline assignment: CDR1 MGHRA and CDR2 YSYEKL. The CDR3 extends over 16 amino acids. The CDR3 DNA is TGCGCCAGCAGCCAAGGGAGCGGGAGCTCCTACAATGAGCAGTTCTTC. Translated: CASSQGSGSSYNEQFF.

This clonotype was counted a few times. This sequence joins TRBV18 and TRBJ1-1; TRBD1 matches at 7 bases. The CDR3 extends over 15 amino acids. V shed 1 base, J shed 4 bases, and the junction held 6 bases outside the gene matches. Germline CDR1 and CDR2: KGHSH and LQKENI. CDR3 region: CASSPRDSWGTEAFF. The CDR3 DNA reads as TGTGCCAGCTCACCACGGGACAGCTGGGGCACTGAAGCTTTCTTT.

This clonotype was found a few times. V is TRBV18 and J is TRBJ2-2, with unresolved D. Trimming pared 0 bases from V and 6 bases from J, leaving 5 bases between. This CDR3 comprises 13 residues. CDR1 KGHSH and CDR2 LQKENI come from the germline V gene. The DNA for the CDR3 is TGTGCCAGCTCACCACCGTTAGCCGGGGAGCTGTTTTTT. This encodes CASSPPLAGELFF. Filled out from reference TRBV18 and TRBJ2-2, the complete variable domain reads NAGVMQNPRHLVRRRGQEARLRCSPMKGHSHVYWYRQLPEEGLKFMVYLQKENIIDESGMPKERFSAEFPKEGPSILRIQQVVRGDSAAYFCASSPPLAGELFFGEGSRLTVL.

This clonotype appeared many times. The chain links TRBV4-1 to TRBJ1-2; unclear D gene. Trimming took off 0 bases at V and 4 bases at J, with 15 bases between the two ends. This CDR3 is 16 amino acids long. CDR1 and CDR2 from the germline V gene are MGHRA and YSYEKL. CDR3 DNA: TGCGCCAGCAGCCAAGATGTGAGAGAGCCGATCTATGGCTACACCTTC. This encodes CASSQDVREPIYGYTF.

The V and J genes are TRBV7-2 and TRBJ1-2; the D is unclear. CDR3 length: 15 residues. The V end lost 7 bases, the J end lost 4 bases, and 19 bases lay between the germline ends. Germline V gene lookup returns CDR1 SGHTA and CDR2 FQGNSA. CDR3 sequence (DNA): TGTGCCAGCACCATAACGGCGGGGATTGGCTATGGCTACACCTTC. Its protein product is CASTITAGIGYGYTF.

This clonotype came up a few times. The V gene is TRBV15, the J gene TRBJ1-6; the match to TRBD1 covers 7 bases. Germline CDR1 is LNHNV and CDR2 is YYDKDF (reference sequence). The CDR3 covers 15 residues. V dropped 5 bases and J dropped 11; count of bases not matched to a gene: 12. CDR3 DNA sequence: TGTGCCACCAGCGCACAACGGGACAGCGGTACACCCCTCCACTTT. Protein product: CATSAQRDSGTPLHF.

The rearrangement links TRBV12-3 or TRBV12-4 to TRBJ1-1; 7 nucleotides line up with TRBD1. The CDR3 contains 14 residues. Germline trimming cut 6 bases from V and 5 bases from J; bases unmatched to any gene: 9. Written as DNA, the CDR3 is TGTGCCAGCAGACGAGACAGGGTATGGACTGAAGCTTTCTTT. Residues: CASRRDRVWTEAFF.

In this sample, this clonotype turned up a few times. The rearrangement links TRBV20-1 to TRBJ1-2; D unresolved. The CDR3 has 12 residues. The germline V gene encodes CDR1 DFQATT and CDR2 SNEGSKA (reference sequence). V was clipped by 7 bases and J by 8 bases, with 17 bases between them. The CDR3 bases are TGCAGTGTTTATAGCAGTGATTGGGGCTACACCTTC. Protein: CSVYSSDWGYTF.

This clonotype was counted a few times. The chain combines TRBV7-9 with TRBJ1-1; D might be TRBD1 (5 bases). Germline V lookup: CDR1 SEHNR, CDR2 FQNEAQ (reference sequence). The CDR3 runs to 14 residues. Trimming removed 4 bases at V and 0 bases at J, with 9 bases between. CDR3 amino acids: CASSSQGVNTEAFF. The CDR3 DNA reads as TGTGCCAGCAGCTCTCAGGGCGTGAACACTGAAGCTTTCTTT.

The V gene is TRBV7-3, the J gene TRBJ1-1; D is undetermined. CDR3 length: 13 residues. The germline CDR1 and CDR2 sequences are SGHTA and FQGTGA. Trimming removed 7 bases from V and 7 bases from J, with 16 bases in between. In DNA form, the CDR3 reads TGTGCCAGCATCAGGACGGGTGGGGTTGAAGCTTTCTTT. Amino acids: CASIRTGGVEAFF.

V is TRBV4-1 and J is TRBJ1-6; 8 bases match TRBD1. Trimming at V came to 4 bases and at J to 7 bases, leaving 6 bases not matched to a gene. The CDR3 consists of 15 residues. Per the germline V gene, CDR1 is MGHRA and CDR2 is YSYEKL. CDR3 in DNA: TGCGCCAGCAGCCTTTGGACAGGGAAGAATTCACCCCTCCACTTT. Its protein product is CASSLWTGKNSPLHF.

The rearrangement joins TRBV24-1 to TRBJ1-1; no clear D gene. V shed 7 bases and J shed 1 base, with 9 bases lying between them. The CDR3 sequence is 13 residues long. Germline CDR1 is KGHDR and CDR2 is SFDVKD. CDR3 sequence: CATRDVRNTEAFF. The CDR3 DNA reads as TGTGCCACCAGGGACGTACGGAACACTGAAGCTTTCTTT.

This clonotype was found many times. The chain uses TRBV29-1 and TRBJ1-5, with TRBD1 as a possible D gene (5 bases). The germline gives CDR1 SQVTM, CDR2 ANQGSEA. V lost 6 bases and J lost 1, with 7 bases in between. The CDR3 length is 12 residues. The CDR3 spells CSVRDSNQPQHF. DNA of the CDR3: TGCAGCGTACGGGACAGCAATCAGCCCCAGCATTTT.